Ten or more counts support the clone carrying this TCR beta chain. Antigen unknown. The V end was cut by 2 bases, the J end by 1 base, with 8 bases between. CDR3 length equals 14 residues. Germline CDR1 reads MNHNY; CDR2 reads SVGAGI (reference sequence). TCRdb reprocessed the multiplex PCR reads with MiXCR, giving one entry per CDR3 protein. The sample lists under 250,000 distinct CDR3 sequences; about 30% were seen once. These data belong to a study of breast tumors, draining lymph nodes, adjacent tissues. Findings and caveats of the study: Tumor and nontumor repertoires were significantly more similar in luminal-like than in basal-like breast cancer. The data were judged consistent with most tumor T cells coming from lymph node and expanding in tumor. Compared with lymph nodes, tumors were less diverse; compared with nontumor tissue, more.

Axillary draining lymph nodes of breast cancer patients supplied the node samples. The sequenced material came from axillary lymph node tissue. The chain combines TRBV6-6 with TRBJ2-5; D is ambiguous. This receptor was taken from a female donor with breast cancer. Some clones in this sample may be carry-over from other donors' samples. The CDR3 spells CASSYVRSQETQYF. The CDR3 nucleotides read TGTGCCAGCAGTTACGTCAGATCCCAAGAGACCCAGTACTTC.